This TCR beta chain was recorded in a study of blood T cell repertoires in COVID-19. The wider study: The study drew acute and convalescent COVID-19 samples from the United States, Italy and Spain.

Authors' methods: Nucleated cell number was recorded as an estimate derived from reference gene primer amplification. The table came from immunoSEQ multiplex PCR; TCRdb's copy has only in-frame clones and leaves some out. That table is the source of V, J and clone size, and D and trimming were worked out from the DNA. The sample contains approximately 77,000 clones, 75% to 90% of which appear only once. CDR1 is SGHVS and CDR2 is FQNEAQ in the germline V gene. The ends lost 1 base at V and 11 bases at J; junction bases unmatched: 14. This CDR3 comprises 16 residues. This TCR derives from a woman aged 70-85 years with acute or convalescent COVID-19. This chain links TRBV7-8 with TRBJ1-1, with 9 bases fitting TRBD1. Sequenced input: peripheral blood. The DNA of the CDR3 is TGTGCCAGCAGCTTAGGGACCGGGACAGGGAGGTTCGGGGCTTTCTTT. This gives the protein CASSLGTGTGRFGAFF.